Below, 18 T cell receptor beta chains from the same sample are listed, as sequenced in a study of blood T cell repertoires in COVID-19. Assay used: immunoSEQ multiplex PCR; TCRdb lists only in-frame clones, some missing. This sample yields about 110,000 clones, of which about two thirds are seen a single time; about 1.8% belongs to the top ten. The sequenced sample was peripheral blood. All receptors derive from a woman aged 40-49 years with acute or convalescent COVID-19.

This clone was seen only once. CDR3: CASSRGTDGNTIYF. CDR3 DNA sequence: TGTGCCAGCAGCCGCGGGACGGACGGAAACACCATATATTTT. The chain has TRBV7-9 and TRBJ1-3, with D tentatively TRBD1 (5 bases). Germline loops: CDR1 SEHNR, CDR2 FQNEAQ (reference sequence). The CDR3 runs to 14 residues. V lost 5 bases and J 4 bases, leaving 12 bases between the germline ends.

This rearrangement joins TRBV30 to TRBJ1-6; D is perhaps TRBD1 (5 bases). This CDR3 contains 13 residues. Germline CDR1 GTSNPN, CDR2 SVGIG (reference sequence). Trimming took 4 bases from V and 7 from J, leaving 11 bases between them. CDR3 sequence reads: CAWNGRANSPLHF. The CDR3 DNA sequence: TGTGCCTGGAATGGCAGGGCAAATTCACCCCTCCACTTT.

This clone was seen a few times. V and J are TRBV7-2 and TRBJ2-5; D possibly corresponds to TRBD2 (6 bases). The CDR3 spans 14 residues. Germline V lookup: CDR1 SGHTA, CDR2 FQGNSA. Trimming cost V 2 bases and J 5 bases, with 12 bases left between them. The CDR3 coding sequence is TGTGCCAGCAGCTTATACGCGGGGTTGGAGACCCAGTACTTC. Protein product: CASSLYAGLETQYF.

This clone turned up a few times. The gene calls are TRBV4-3 and TRBJ2-6, with 10 bases aligning to TRBD1. Per the germline V gene, CDR1 is LGHNA and CDR2 is YSLEER. The trim removed 3 bases at V and 2 bases at J, leaving 7 bases unmatched. The CDR3 totals 18 residues. The CDR3 sequence: CASSQDRGVWTGANVLTF. In DNA form, the CDR3 reads TGCGCCAGCAGCCAGGACAGGGGGGTTTGGACTGGGGCCAACGTCCTGACTTTC.

The chain couples TRBV28 to TRBJ1-5; TRBD1 agrees at 10 bases. This CDR3 spans 15 amino acids. Germline assignment: CDR1 MDHEN and CDR2 SYDVKM. The trim removed 6 bases at V and 3 bases at J, leaving 5 bases unmatched. CDR3 residues: CASSRTGGDNQPQHF. CDR3 sequence (DNA): TGTGCCAGCAGCAGGACAGGGGGTGACAATCAGCCCCAGCATTTT.

The chain carries TRBV5-1 and TRBJ2-7, with 7 positions matching TRBD1. The V and J ends lost 0 bases and 0 bases, in that order; junction bases with no gene match: 0. There are 14 residues in the CDR3. Germline V gives CDR1 SGHRS, CDR2 YFSETQ. The CDR3 DNA reads as TGCGCCAGCAGCTTGGCAGGGGGCTCCTACGAGCAGTACTTC. Translated: CASSLAGGSYEQYF.

The chain couples TRBV11-2 to TRBJ2-1, with TRBD1 identical over 7 bases. Germline-derived CDR1 and CDR2 are SGHAT and FQNNGV. Unmatched junction bases numbered 8, after V lost 10 bases and J lost 5 bases. The CDR3 consists of 13 residues. As DNA, the CDR3 is TGTGCCACCCGCCGAACAGGGGACAATGAGCAGTTCTTC. Translation gives CATRRTGDNEQFF.

The chain is built from TRBV7-6 and TRBJ2-2; 10 positions match TRBD2. Germline assignment: CDR1 SGHVS and CDR2 FNYEAQ. J was trimmed by 5 bases and V by 2 bases; bases with no gene match: 5. CDR3 length: 16 residues. The CDR3 DNA reads TGTGCCAGCAGCTTATTAGCGGGGGGTGCTACCGGGGAGCTGTTTTTT. Encoded protein: CASSLLAGGATGELFF.

The genes are TRBV5-5 and TRBJ2-2, with D perhaps TRBD2 (5 bases). Germline loops: CDR1 SGHKS, CDR2 YYEKEE (reference sequence). The V end lost 4 bases, the J end lost 7 bases, and 23 bases lay between the germline ends. This CDR3 spans 17 amino acids. CDR3 nucleotide sequence: TGTGCCAGCAGCCGAGGGAGCACTCTAAAAGGATACGGGGAGCTGTTTTTT. This sequence encodes CASSRGSTLKGYGELFF.

V is TRBV6-1 and J is TRBJ2-1; 9 bases fit TRBD1. V was clipped by 1 base and J by 6 bases; unmatched bases: 16. Germline V gene sequence: CDR1 MNHNS, CDR2 SASEGT. CDR3 length: 19 amino acids. The CDR3 bases are TGTGCCAGCAGTGAAGAGATTTTACAGGGGGCAGGTAGCCGCAATGAGCAGTTCTTC. This gives the protein CASSEEILQGAGSRNEQFF.

The chain recombines TRBV29-1 with TRBJ1-2; 9 positions match TRBD1. V gave up 6 bases and J gave up 2 bases; unmatched junction bases: 7. The CDR3 loop spans 14 amino acids. Germline V gene sequence: CDR1 SQVTM, CDR2 ANQGSEA. CDR3 in DNA: TGCAGCGTCCTACTGGGGACAGGGAACTATGGCTACACCTTC. It codes for CSVLLGTGNYGYTF.

There are a few counts of this clone. This CDR3 reads CASSPSWGLDGELFF. DNA for the CDR3: TGTGCCAGCTCACCATCCTGGGGCCTGGACGGGGAGCTGTTTTTT. The genes are TRBV18 and TRBJ2-2; the D gene is possibly TRBD1 (5 bases). Germline V gives CDR1 KGHSH, CDR2 LQKENI. Trimming cost V 2 bases and J 7 bases, with 14 bases left between them. The CDR3 extends over 15 amino acids.

This clone was seen a few times. V and J are TRBV9 and TRBJ2-2, with 7 nucleotides matching TRBD2. The CDR3 covers 15 residues. From germline, CDR1 is SGDLS and CDR2 YYNGEE. The junction had 13 bases not matched to a gene; V was cut back by 7 bases and J by 7 bases. The CDR3 DNA sequence: TGTGCCAGCGCCCGTGGGGAGGGCAACGGCGGGGAGCTGTTTTTT. Translating it yields CASARGEGNGGELFF.

The rearrangement joins TRBV19 to TRBJ2-2; 9 nucleotides align to TRBD2. The germline gives CDR1 LNHDA, CDR2 SQIVND (reference sequence). J lost 7 bases, V lost 6 bases, and 12 bases had no gene match. The CDR3 contains 16 residues. The CDR3 protein is CASSKSGTSMIGELFF. The CDR3 DNA reads as TGTGCCAGTAGCAAATCCGGGACTAGCATGATCGGGGAGCTGTTTTTT.

The chain joins TRBV23-1 to TRBJ1-2; D uncertain. TRBV23-1 is an ORF; its function is uncertain. The CDR3 is made up of 10 amino acids. V lost 2 bases and J lost 8, with 3 bases in between. CDR3: CASSQQGYTF. Written as DNA, the CDR3 is TGCGCCAGCAGTCAACAGGGCTACACCTTC.

A remark on this clone: Other DNA variants within this sample encode the same CDR3. The J gene is TRBJ2-7, the V gene TRBV12-3 or TRBV12-4; D remains unclear. This CDR3 has 13 amino acids. Trimming cost V 5 bases and J 2 bases, with 10 bases left between them. The CDR3 DNA follows: TGTGCCAGCAGTCCCACAACGACCTACGAGCAGTACTTC. Amino acids: CASSPTTTYEQYF.

V is TRBV19 and J is TRBJ2-7, with TRBD1 matching over 10 bases. V shed 4 bases, J shed 6 bases, and the junction held 9 bases outside the gene matches. Germline CDR1 is LNHDA and CDR2 is SQIVND (reference sequence). This CDR3 comprises 15 residues. CDR3 sequence reads: CASSTHPGQGPEQYF. In DNA form, the CDR3 reads TGTGCCAGTAGTACCCACCCGGGACAGGGGCCCGAGCAGTACTTC. The variable domain in full, completed from reference TRBV19 and TRBJ2-7, reads DGGITQSPKYLFRKEGQNVTLSCEQNLNHDAMYWYRQDPGQGLRLIYYSQIVNDFQKGDIAEGYSVSREKKESFPLTVTSAQKNPTAFYLCASSTHPGQGPEQYFGPGTRLTVT.

This rearrangement joins TRBV5-1 to TRBJ2-1; 8 bases map to TRBD1. The CDR3 consists of 15 residues. Germline V gene lookup returns CDR1 SGHRS and CDR2 YFSETQ. V shed 4 bases and J 3 bases; nucleotides not matched to a gene: 6. The DNA for the CDR3 is TGCGCCAGCAGCATCGCCGGGACAGGCTACAATGAGCAGTTCTTC. Translating it yields CASSIAGTGYNEQFF.